This T cell receptor (beta chain) was documented in a study of shared clonotypes between healthy human individuals. Germline CDR1 and CDR2: LGHNA and YNFKEQ. This CDR3 has 14 residues. V shed 1 base and J shed 4 bases, with 10 bases lying between them. Study results and limitations: Among donors, sharing of clonotypes was expected to be affected by sequencing depth.

Data came from immunoSEQ multiplex PCR; TCRdb stores just in-frame clones and leaves some out. The sample contains about 2.4 million clones, 80% to 95% of which appear only once. Details on this clone: The antigen is not known.

This TCR came from a man in his late teens or twenties in good health. Some clones in this sample may be carry-over from other donors' samples. Source material: naive CD4+ T cells from PBMCs. Subset defined: CD45RA+ positively selected. The chain joins TRBV4-2 to TRBJ1-2; no reliable D call. The CDR3 DNA is TGTGCCAGCAGCCAAGTCCGGGAAGGCTATGGCTACACCTTC. Translating gives CASSQVREGYGYTF.